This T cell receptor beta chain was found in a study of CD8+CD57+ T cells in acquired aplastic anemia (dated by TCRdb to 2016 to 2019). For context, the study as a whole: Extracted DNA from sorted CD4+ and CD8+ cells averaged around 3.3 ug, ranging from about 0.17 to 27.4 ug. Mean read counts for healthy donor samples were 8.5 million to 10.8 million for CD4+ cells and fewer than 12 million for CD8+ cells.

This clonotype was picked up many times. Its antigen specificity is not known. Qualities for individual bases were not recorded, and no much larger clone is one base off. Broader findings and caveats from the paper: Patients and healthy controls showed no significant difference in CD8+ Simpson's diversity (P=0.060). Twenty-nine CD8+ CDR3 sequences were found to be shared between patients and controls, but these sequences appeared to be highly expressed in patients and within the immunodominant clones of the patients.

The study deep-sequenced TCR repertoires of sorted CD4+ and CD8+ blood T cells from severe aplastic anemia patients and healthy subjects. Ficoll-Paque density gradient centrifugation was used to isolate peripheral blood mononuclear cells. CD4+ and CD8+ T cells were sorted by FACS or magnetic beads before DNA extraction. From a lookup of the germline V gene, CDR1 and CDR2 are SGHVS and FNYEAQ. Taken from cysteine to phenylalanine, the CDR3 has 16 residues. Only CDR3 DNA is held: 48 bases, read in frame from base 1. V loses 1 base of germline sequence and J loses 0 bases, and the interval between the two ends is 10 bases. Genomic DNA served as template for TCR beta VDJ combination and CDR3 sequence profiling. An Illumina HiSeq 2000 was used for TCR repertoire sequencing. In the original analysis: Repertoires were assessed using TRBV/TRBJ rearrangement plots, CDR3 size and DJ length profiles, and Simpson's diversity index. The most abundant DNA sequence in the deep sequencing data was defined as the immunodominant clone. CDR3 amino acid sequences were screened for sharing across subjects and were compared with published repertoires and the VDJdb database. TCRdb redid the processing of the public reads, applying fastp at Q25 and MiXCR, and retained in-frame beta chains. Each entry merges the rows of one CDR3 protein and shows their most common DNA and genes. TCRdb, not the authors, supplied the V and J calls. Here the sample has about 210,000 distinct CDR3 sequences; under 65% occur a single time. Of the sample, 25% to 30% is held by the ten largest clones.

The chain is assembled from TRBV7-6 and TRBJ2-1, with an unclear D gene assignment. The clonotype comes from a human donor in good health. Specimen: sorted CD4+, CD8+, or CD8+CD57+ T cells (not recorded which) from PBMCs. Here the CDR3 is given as CASSLVTLSSYNEQFF. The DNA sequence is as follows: TGTGCCAGCAGCTTAGTCACGCTCAGCTCCTACAATGAGCAGTTCTTC.